The TCR beta chain described here comes from a study of spatial heterogeneity in lung cancer. Study at large: The average count in raw reads for each unique TCR and UMI combination exceeded eight appearances.

General study findings and limits: Counts that tracked tumor mutation counts were those of expanded intratumoral alpha and beta TCRs.

Time point described: sample taken at primary tumor resection. The donor group consisted of under 95 patients who had untreated, early-stage non-small cell lung cancer. Of note for this clonotype: The antigen is unknown. Since the library was made to target alpha chains, this beta chain is a stray read and its abundance is not meaningful.

In TCRdb, the 5' RACE reads were re-called with MiXCR into one record per CDR3 protein. The repertoire holds approximately 7,000 distinct CDR3 sequences, with around 13% as singletons. The source was lung tumor tissue, collected at surgery. The TCR was taken from a male donor with early-stage non-small cell lung cancer.

The CDR3 coding sequence is TGCGCCAGCAGCCTGCAAGTGCGGAAGGAGACCCAGTACTTC. Translating gives CASSLQVRKETQYF. The chain employs TRBV4-1 and TRBJ2-5; D is ambiguous. Deletions cut 4 bases from V and 5 bases from J, with 14 bases between. Germline-derived CDR1 and CDR2 are MGHRA and YSYEKL. The CDR3 extends over 14 amino acids.